This TCR beta chain was observed in a study of blood T cell repertoires in COVID-19. The wider study: Sites in the United States, Italy and Spain provided acute and convalescent COVID-19 samples. T cells, B-cell-depleted T cells, or PBMCs supplied cDNA or gDNA.

Germline CDR1 SGHTA, CDR2 FQGTGA. V was clipped by 5 bases and J by 8 bases; unmatched bases: 11. The CDR3 is 14 residues long. Per the authors' pipeline: Amplification from reference gene primers served as the basis for estimated nucleated cell counts. Assay used: immunoSEQ multiplex PCR; TCRdb lists only in-frame clones, some missing. V and J calls and clone size are copied from that table; D and trimming were computed from the DNA. The sample lists fewer than 150,000 clones; about 86% were seen once. This clonotype originated in a woman in her thirties or forties with acute or convalescent COVID-19. V usage is TRBV7-3 and J usage is TRBJ1-1, with 7 bases lining up with TRBD1. Source material: peripheral blood. CDR3 DNA: TGTGCCAGCAGCGCTACAGGGGACTCGAGGGAAGCTTTCTTT. Translating gives CASSATGDSREAFF.